These 29 T cell receptor beta chains were all obtained from the same sample, sequenced in a study of T cells after yellow fever vaccination. A single record per CDR3 protein comes from TCRdb applying MiXCR to the 5' RACE reads. The table shows about 300,000 distinct CDR3 sequences, with 8.7% occurring only once. This specimen was CD4+ T cells sorted from PBMCs, taken 5 days after the yellow fever booster vaccination. The receptors shown here come from a man in his late teens or twenties who received the YFV17D yellow fever vaccine.

This clonotype has ten or more counts. V usage is TRBV10-3 and J usage is TRBJ2-3, with D possibly matching TRBD2 (6 bases). Between the trimmed V and J ends, which lost 3 bases and 4 bases, there was a span of 11 bases. CDR3 length equals 14 residues. Germline V gives CDR1 ENHRY, CDR2 SYGVKD. The CDR3 here is CAISDSGGSDTQYF. The CDR3 DNA reads as TGTGCCATCAGTGATTCAGGAGGGTCAGATACGCAGTATTTT.

This rearrangement joins TRBV29-1 to TRBJ1-2; D is perhaps TRBD1 (5 bases). This CDR3 comprises 12 residues. V was clipped by 6 bases and J by 8 bases, with 16 bases between them. CDR1 SQVTM and CDR2 ANQGSEA come from the germline V gene. CDR3 nucleotides: TGCAGCGTAACGGGACGGCGGTTGGGCTACACCTTC. It yields the protein CSVTGRRLGYTF.

This clonotype has ten or more counts. The chain uses TRBV5-1 and TRBJ1-2; D call uncertain. Trimming pared 0 bases from V and 7 bases from J, leaving 10 bases between. Germline values: CDR1 SGHRS, CDR2 YFSETQ. The CDR3 runs 13 residues. The DNA for the CDR3 is TGCGCCAGCAGCTTGGCCTTGGAAGGTGGCTACACCTTC. It is translated as CASSLALEGGYTF.

This clonotype has a count of ten or more. The rearrangement uses TRBV3-1 and TRBJ2-7, with 7 nucleotides matching TRBD1. J gave up 3 bases and V 4 bases, and 6 bases lay outside the gene matches. This CDR3 region has 14 residues. Per germline, CDR1 LGHDT and CDR2 YNNKEL (reference sequence). DNA of the CDR3: TGTGCCAGCAGCCTGGCAGGGACAGACTACGAGCAGTACTTC. Its protein product is CASSLAGTDYEQYF.

This clonotype was observed a handful of times. This chain links TRBV13 with TRBJ2-1; D gene uncertain. Germline-derived CDR1 and CDR2 are PRHDT and FYEKMQ (reference sequence). Trimming removed 0 bases from V and 0 bases from J, with 6 bases in between. There are 15 residues in the CDR3. The CDR3 nucleotides are TGTGCCAGCAGCTTAGGTTGGAGCTCCTACAATGAGCAGTTCTTC. It is translated as CASSLGWSSYNEQFF.

The V and J genes are TRBV11-2 and TRBJ1-1; D perhaps matches TRBD1 (6 bases). Trimming pared 6 bases from V and 0 bases from J, leaving 26 bases between. The CDR3 length is 19 residues. The V gene's germline CDR1 is SGHAT and CDR2 FQNNGV. The CDR3 here is CASSPSRRGATNLNTEAFF. The CDR3 bases are TGTGCCAGCAGTCCATCCCGCAGGGGCGCGACGAACCTGAACACTGAAGCTTTCTTT.

This clonotype was detected a few times. The genes are TRBV5-1 and TRBJ2-1, with 7 positions matching TRBD1. Trimming removed 8 bases from V and 7 bases from J; junction bases left unmatched: 9. CDR3 length: 13 residues. Germline values: CDR1 SGHRS, CDR2 YFSETQ. The CDR3 nucleotides are TGCGCCAGTGGTGACAGGGTAAGAAATGAGCAGTTCTTC. Translating it yields CASGDRVRNEQFF.

This chain uses TRBV7-2 with TRBJ1-5; D may be TRBD1 (5 bases). V lost 3 bases, J lost 8 bases, and 17 bases lay in between. CDR1 SGHTA and CDR2 FQGNSA come from the germline V gene. The CDR3 consists of 15 residues. The CDR3 region is CASSFGGTILKPQHF. The CDR3 nucleotides read TGTGCCAGCAGCTTTGGGGGGACGATATTAAAGCCCCAGCATTTT.

This clonotype was seen only a few times. V is TRBV5-1 and J is TRBJ1-1, with 10 bases that match TRBD1. V gave up 0 bases and J gave up 0 bases; unmatched junction bases: 5. The CDR3 totals 17 residues. Per germline, CDR1 SGHRS and CDR2 YFSETQ. The CDR3 sequence is CASSLVGQGIMNTEAFF. CDR3 nucleotides: TGCGCCAGCAGCTTGGTGGGACAGGGGATTATGAACACTGAAGCTTTCTTT.

In its sample, this clonotype was seen many times. This chain links TRBV4-1 with TRBJ1-2; 8 nucleotides match TRBD1. This CDR3 has 13 residues. CDR1 is MGHRA, CDR2 YSYEKL, per germline. With 1 base clipped from V and 7 bases from J, the junction kept 2 bases outside the gene matches. The CDR3 DNA reads as TGCGCCAGCAGCCAAGGGCAGGGGGCTGGCTACACCTTC. Protein: CASSQGQGAGYTF.

This clonotype was seen a handful of times. The V call is TRBV7-8, the J call TRBJ1-6; 7 nucleotides line up with TRBD1. The CDR3 runs 14 residues. V lost 1 base, J lost 10 bases, and 4 bases stayed unmatched. Germline V CDR1 and CDR2: SGHVS, FQNEAQ. The CDR3 nucleotides are TGTGCCAGCAGCTTAGAAGGGGGCAACTCACCCCTCCACTTT. Protein product: CASSLEGGNSPLHF.

This clonotype was seen repeatedly, ten times or more. This rearrangement joins TRBV12-3 or TRBV12-4 to TRBJ2-1; no clear D gene. The CDR3 loop spans 10 amino acids. V gave up 6 bases and J gave up 7 bases, with 4 bases separating them. The CDR3 loop reads CASRGNEQFF. Here the CDR3 DNA reads TGTGCCAGCAGGGGGAATGAGCAGTTCTTC.

The chain employs TRBV9 and TRBJ1-3, with a weak D call TRBD1 (5 bases). The CDR3 length is 14 residues. The V gene lost 1 base and the J gene lost 1 base, with 6 bases spanning the gap. CDR1 and CDR2 (germline): SGDLS, YYNGEE. The CDR3 sequence is CASSVRGSGNTIYF. The CDR3 DNA follows: TGTGCCAGCAGCGTACGGGGGTCTGGAAACACCATATATTTT.

The sample holds a few counts of this clonotype. The V call is TRBV27, the J call TRBJ2-1; TRBD2 matches at 8 bases. Germline CDR1 reads MNHEY; CDR2 reads SMNVEV (reference sequence). J gave up 7 bases and V 3 bases, and 17 bases lay outside the gene matches. This CDR3 region has 18 residues. As DNA, the CDR3 is TGTGCCAGCAGTTTTGACCGCTTCCGGGGGGGAGAGAGGAATGAGCAGTTCTTC. It codes for CASSFDRFRGGERNEQFF.

The chain employs TRBV7-2 and TRBJ1-1; no clear D. Trimming took 2 bases from V and 5 from J, leaving 9 bases between them. Germline CDR1 and CDR2: SGHTA and FQGNSA. CDR3 size: 13 residues. CDR3 in DNA: TGTGCCAGCAGCTTATTATCCCGGACTGAAGCTTTCTTT. Residues: CASSLLSRTEAFF.

This clonotype was counted at least ten times. The chain uses TRBV10-3 and TRBJ1-2; 11 nucleotides align to TRBD1. V shed 2 bases and J 8 bases; nucleotides not matched to a gene: 4. Germline V gene data show CDR1 as ENHRY and CDR2 as SYGVKD. The length of the CDR3 is 14 residues. The CDR3 coding sequence is TGTGCCATCAGTGAGCAAGGGACAGGGGGAGGCTACACCTTC. It yields the protein CAISEQGTGGGYTF.

This chain uses TRBV7-9 with TRBJ2-3; D is ambiguous. The germline V gene has CDR1 SEHNR and CDR2 FQNEAQ (reference sequence). The V and J ends lost 3 bases and 5 bases respectively, with 12 bases between them. This CDR3 is built from 14 residues. The CDR3 DNA reads as TGTGCCAGCAGCTTGCGGCGGACCCGAGATACGCAGTATTTT. This sequence encodes CASSLRRTRDTQYF.

This clonotype was observed a handful of times. The chain has TRBV10-3 and TRBJ1-3; D is undetermined. CDR1 is ENHRY, CDR2 SYGVKD, per germline. Trimming removed 0 bases at V and 4 bases at J, with 1 base between. The CDR3 contains 12 residues. The CDR3 spells CAISESGNTIYF. DNA for the CDR3: TGTGCCATCAGTGAGTCGGGAAACACCATATATTTT.

Only a few counts were recorded for this clonotype. The V gene is TRBV12-3 or TRBV12-4, the J gene TRBJ2-7; 8 nucleotides line up with TRBD1. This CDR3 has 17 amino acids. Trimming took 3 bases from V and 0 from J; bases not matched to a gene: 10. The CDR3 nucleotides read TGTGCCAGCAGTTTTTCACCAGGACAGGGCAGCTCCTACGAGCAGTACTTC. This gives the protein CASSFSPGQGSSYEQYF.

In its sample, this clonotype was seen many times. The chain couples TRBV4-3 to TRBJ2-3, with 10 bases that match TRBD2. The V segment lost 0 bases and the J segment 7 bases; nucleotides outside the gene matches: 13. Germline V gene data show CDR1 as LGHNA and CDR2 as YSLEER. The CDR3 has 18 amino acids. Here the CDR3 DNA reads TGCGCCAGCAGCCAAGATAGAGCTAGCGGGGGCTTTGAGTATACGCAGTATTTT. Its translation is CASSQDRASGGFEYTQYF.

The chain uses TRBV7-9 and TRBJ1-4, with D maybe TRBD1 (6 bases). V was pared by 5 bases and J by 8 bases, with 18 bases between. The CDR3 covers 15 residues. Germline CDR1 SEHNR, CDR2 FQNEAQ (reference sequence). CDR3 sequence reads: CASSDPTGVREKLFF. The CDR3, as DNA: TGTGCCAGCAGCGACCCGACAGGAGTAAGAGAAAAACTGTTTTTT.

This rearrangement joins TRBV4-3 to TRBJ2-5; the match to TRBD2 covers 13 bases. Germline lookup yields CDR1 LGHNA and CDR2 YSLEER. The CDR3 is 17 amino acids. Germline trimming cut 4 bases from V and 5 bases from J; bases unmatched to any gene: 10. DNA for the CDR3: TGCGCCAGCAGCCCCAGACTAGCGGGGGGTCTTTTGGAGACCCAGTACTTC. This codes for CASSPRLAGGLLETQYF.

The V gene is TRBV3-1, the J gene TRBJ2-4; 11 bases are a match to TRBD2. The ends lost 0 bases at V and 3 bases at J; junction bases unmatched: 7. The CDR3 loop spans 18 amino acids. Germline CDR1 is LGHDT and CDR2 is YNNKEL (reference sequence). The CDR3 sequence is CASSQERLAGFGKNIQYF. The CDR3 DNA sequence: TGTGCCAGCAGCCAAGAGAGACTAGCGGGGTTCGGCAAAAACATTCAGTACTTC.

There are many counts of this clonotype. The chain uses TRBV10-3 and TRBJ2-4; TRBD2 is a possible D gene (6 bases). Germline CDR1 reads ENHRY; CDR2 reads SYGVKD. The CDR3 consists of 14 residues. V was clipped by 10 bases and J by 7 bases, with 20 bases between them. This CDR3 is CATQEMEGLNIQYF. In DNA, the CDR3 is TGTGCCACACAAGAGATGGAGGGCTTGAACATTCAGTACTTC.

In its sample, this clonotype was seen a few times. V and J are TRBV18 and TRBJ2-1, with 7 bases fitting TRBD1. The CDR3 sequence is 14 residues long. Germline V gene sequence: CDR1 KGHSH, CDR2 LQKENI. V dropped 1 base and J dropped 8; count of bases not matched to a gene: 5. The CDR3 protein is CASSPLSTGDEQFF. Written as DNA, the CDR3 is TGTGCCAGCTCACCACTCTCCACAGGGGATGAGCAGTTCTTC.

This clonotype was seen ten or more times. V usage is TRBV10-3 and J usage is TRBJ2-1, with D unclear. CDR1 and CDR2 from the germline V gene are ENHRY and SYGVKD. Trimming stripped 10 bases from V and 8 bases from J, with 9 bases between. The CDR3 totals 10 residues. The CDR3: CATGMDEQFF. CDR3 DNA: TGTGCCACCGGTATGGATGAGCAGTTCTTC.

This clonotype occurred a few times. The V and J genes are TRBV24-1 and TRBJ2-5; a weak D match, TRBD2 (5 bases). The germline CDR1 and CDR2 sequences are KGHDR and SFDVKD. CDR3 length equals 15 residues. V gave up 3 bases and J gave up 2 bases, with 12 bases separating them. The CDR3 spells CATSDPRAAQETQYF. CDR3 DNA: TGTGCCACCAGTGATCCCCGAGCGGCTCAAGAGACCCAGTACTTC.

V gene TRBV3-1 combines with J gene TRBJ1-2, with 8 bases fitting TRBD1. Germline V gene lookup returns CDR1 LGHDT and CDR2 YNNKEL (reference sequence). V gave up 1 base and J gave up 6 bases; unmatched junction bases: 1. The CDR3 runs 13 residues. CDR3 protein: CASSQVDRDGYTF. As DNA, the CDR3 is TGTGCCAGCAGCCAAGTGGACAGGGATGGCTACACCTTC.

This clonotype occurred a few times. The CDR3, as DNA: TGCGCCAGCAGCCAAGTGGGGGTTGGTTTAGATACGCAGTATTTT. The encoded protein is CASSQVGVGLDTQYF. The chain employs TRBV4-1 and TRBJ2-3, with D possibly called TRBD1 or TRBD2 (5 bases each). Germline-derived CDR1 and CDR2 are MGHRA and YSYEKL. V dropped 1 base and J dropped 5 bases, with 13 bases sitting between them. The length of the CDR3 is 15 residues.